This T cell receptor beta chain derives from a study of blood T cell repertoires in COVID-19. Generated by immunoSEQ multiplex PCR, the TCRdb table keeps only in-frame clones and is missing some. The data hold some 50,000 clones, with 87% observed a single time. V lost 0 bases and J lost 1, with 5 bases in between. The CDR3 has 15 residues. CDR1 is SGHRS, CDR2 YFSETQ, per germline. This receptor was identified in an elderly woman with COVID-19, enrolled during active disease. This chain connects TRBV5-1 to TRBJ2-6; D unresolved. Sequencing was done on a sample of peripheral blood. The CDR3 DNA reads TGCGCCAGCAGCTTGGCGGTTTCTGGGGCCAACGTCCTGACTTTC. Amino acids: CASSLAVSGANVLTF.